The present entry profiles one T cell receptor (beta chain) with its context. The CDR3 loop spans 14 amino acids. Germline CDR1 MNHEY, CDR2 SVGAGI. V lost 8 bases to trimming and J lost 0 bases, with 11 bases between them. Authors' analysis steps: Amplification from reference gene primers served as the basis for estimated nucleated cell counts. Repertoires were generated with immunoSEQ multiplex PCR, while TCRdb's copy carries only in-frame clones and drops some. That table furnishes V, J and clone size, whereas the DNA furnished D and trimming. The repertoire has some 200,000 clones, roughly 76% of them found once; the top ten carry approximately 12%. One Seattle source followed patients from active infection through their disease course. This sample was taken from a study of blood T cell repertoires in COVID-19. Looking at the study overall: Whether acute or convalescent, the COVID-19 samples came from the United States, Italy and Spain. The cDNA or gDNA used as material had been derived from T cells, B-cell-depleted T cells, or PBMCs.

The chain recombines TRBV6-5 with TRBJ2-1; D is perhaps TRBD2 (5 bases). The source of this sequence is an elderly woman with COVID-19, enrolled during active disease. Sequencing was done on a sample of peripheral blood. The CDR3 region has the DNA TGTGCCAGCGCCCCTAGCAGCTCCTACAATGAGCAGTTCTTC. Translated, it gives CASAPSSSYNEQFF.